Presented here are 22 T cell receptor beta chains from one specimen sequenced in a study of chemoradiotherapy in HPV16-positive cancers. The assay was immunoSEQ multiplex PCR, and TCRdb's table has in-frame clones only and misses some. The repertoire includes about 30,000 clones, around four fifths of them detected once, and roughly 5.5% sits in the top ten. The material was blood, obtained from a patient who underwent chemoradiotherapy. The source of these receptors is a human donor with HPV-associated anogenital cancer.

The rearrangement uses TRBV14 and TRBJ1-4; 7 bases fit TRBD1. The CDR3 runs to 15 residues. After removal of 1 base from V and 8 bases from J, the junction contained 7 bases not matched to a gene. CDR1 and CDR2 (germline): SGHDN, FVKESK. The CDR3 spells CASSQGGTVSEKLFF. The CDR3 nucleotides read TGTGCCAGCAGCCAAGGAGGGACAGTAAGCGAAAAACTGTTTTTT.

The chain links TRBV18 to TRBJ1-1; 7 bases map to TRBD1. The CDR3 sequence is 14 residues long. V lost 5 bases to trimming and J lost 4 bases; unmatched junction nucleotides: 7. Germline V CDR1 and CDR2: KGHSH, LQKENI. The CDR3 DNA reads as TGTGCCAGCTCATACGGACAGGCGGGCACTGAAGCTTTCTTT. It codes for CASSYGQAGTEAFF.

The chain recombines TRBV7-9 with TRBJ1-2; D may be TRBD1 (6 bases). This CDR3 contains 12 residues. Per germline, CDR1 SEHNR and CDR2 FQNEAQ (reference sequence). V lost 7 bases to trimming and J lost 10 bases, with 16 bases between them. The CDR3 sequence: CASTRGPGVYTF. CDR3 in DNA: TGTGCCAGCACCAGGGGTCCGGGGGTCTACACCTTC. The full variable domain, rest sourced from reference TRBV7-9 and TRBJ1-2, is DTGVSQNPRHKITKRGQNVTFRCDPISEHNRLYWYRQTLGQGPEFLTYFQNEAQLEKSRLLSDRFSAERPKGSFSTLEIQRTEQGDSAMYLCASTRGPGVYTFGSGTRLTVV.

CDR3 loop: CASSRDRGHDWNTEAFF. The CDR3 DNA reads TGTGCCAGTAGTAGGGACAGGGGGCACGACTGGAACACTGAAGCTTTCTTT. The chain carries TRBV19 and TRBJ1-1, with 12 bases that match TRBD1. V was clipped by 4 bases and J by 1 base; unmatched bases: 7. Germline V CDR1 and CDR2: LNHDA, SQIVND (reference sequence). The CDR3 length is 17 residues.

The chain has TRBV6-1 and TRBJ1-1; 7 bases agree with TRBD1. The germline CDR1 and CDR2 sequences are MNHNS and SASEGT. The CDR3 has 14 amino acids. Germline trimming cut 7 bases from V and 1 base from J; bases unmatched to any gene: 6. CDR3 protein: CASNPGQRNTEAFF. CDR3 DNA sequence: TGTGCCAGCAACCCGGGACAGAGGAACACTGAAGCTTTCTTT.

The chain joins TRBV18 to TRBJ1-2; tentatively, D is TRBD1 (6 bases). This CDR3 has 18 residues. Germline-derived CDR1 and CDR2 are KGHSH and LQKENI. V shed 3 bases and J shed 3 bases, with 23 bases lying between them. This CDR3 reads CASSPSAGTQGRYYGYTF. Written as DNA, the CDR3 is TGTGCCAGCTCACCCTCTGCGGGAACTCAGGGGCGGTACTATGGCTACACCTTC.

V and J are TRBV9 and TRBJ1-3; D unresolved. The germline CDR1 and CDR2 sequences are SGDLS and YYNGEE. V was cut by 2 bases and J by 1 base, with 7 bases left in between. This CDR3 region has 14 residues. This CDR3 is CASSVEGSGNTIYF. In DNA form, the CDR3 reads TGTGCCAGCAGCGTTGAGGGATCTGGAAACACCATATATTTT.

The chain combines TRBV1 with TRBJ2-3; the table's D gene call, TRBD2, was not cross checked with the DNA. TRBV1 is assigned pseudogene status. CDR3 length equals 17 residues. The CDR3 nucleotides read TGCACCAGCAGCCAAGAGTATAAGCGGGCAGGCACAGATACGCAGTATTTT. This gives the protein CTSSQEYKRAGTDTQYF.

This chain joins TRBV5-1 and TRBJ2-3, with 10 bases aligning to TRBD2. The length of the CDR3 is 16 residues. Germline V CDR1 and CDR2: SGHRS, YFSETQ. J lost 4 bases, V lost 3 bases, and 8 bases had no gene match. In nucleotides, the CDR3 is TGCGCCAGCAGCTCAGGACTAGCGGCCTCTTCAGATACGCAGTATTTT. Translated, it gives CASSSGLAASSDTQYF.

The rearrangement joins TRBV4-1 to TRBJ1-4; TRBD1 might be the D (6 bases). Trimming removed 1 base at V and 2 bases at J, with 11 bases between. The V gene's germline CDR1 is MGHRA and CDR2 YSYEKL. The CDR3 has 16 amino acids. Written as DNA, the CDR3 is TGCGCCAGCAGCCAAGCGGTCGGGGGCACTAATGAAAAACTGTTTTTT. Translating gives CASSQAVGGTNEKLFF.

The CDR3 sequence: CASSLVGGTTDTQYF. The CDR3 DNA follows: TGCGCCAGCAGCTTGGTGGGGGGAACCACAGATACGCAGTATTTT. This chain connects TRBV5-1 to TRBJ2-3, with a possible D match to TRBD2 (6 bases). V lost 0 bases to trimming and J lost 2 bases, with 10 bases between them. In germline, CDR1 is SGHRS, CDR2 YFSETQ. The CDR3 extends over 15 amino acids.

The chain employs TRBV30 and TRBJ1-2; D is perhaps TRBD1 (6 bases). From germline, CDR1 is GTSNPN and CDR2 SVGIG (reference sequence). This CDR3 spans 12 amino acids. V lost 2 bases, J lost 10 bases, and 14 bases lay in between. The CDR3 reads CAWSLTGTHYTF. CDR3 bases: TGTGCCTGGAGTTTAACAGGGACCCACTACACCTTC.

This sequence joins TRBV7-3 and TRBJ2-3; 11 bases align to TRBD2. This CDR3 is 15 amino acids long. Trimming took 6 bases from V and 3 from J; bases not matched to a gene: 5. CDR1 and CDR2 (germline): SGHTA, FQGTGA. CDR3 nucleotide sequence: TGTGCCAGCAGTATGACTAGCGGGGTTACAGATACGCAGTATTTT. Protein sequence: CASSMTSGVTDTQYF.

This chain joins TRBV6-4 and TRBJ2-2; 11 nucleotides line up with TRBD2. Germline V gene data show CDR1 as MRHNA and CDR2 as SNTAGT. The ends lost 0 bases at V and 8 bases at J; junction bases unmatched: 11. The CDR3 extends over 18 amino acids. The CDR3 DNA follows: TGTGCCAGCAGTGACTCGCTAGCGGGGGGACTCCATGGGGGGGAGCTGTTTTTT. Amino acid sequence: CASSDSLAGGLHGGELFF.

The table lists this clone with a few counts. J is TRBJ1-1 and V is TRBV6-5; D is possibly TRBD1 (5 bases). Trimming took off 3 bases at V and 4 bases at J, with 12 bases between the two ends. Looked up from germline, CDR1 is MNHEY and CDR2 is SVGAGI. This CDR3 region has 14 residues. This CDR3 is CASSYLNRGTEAFF. The CDR3 DNA follows: TGTGCCAGCAGTTATTTGAATAGGGGCACTGAAGCTTTCTTT.

This chain uses TRBV7-8 with TRBJ2-2; TRBD1 matches at 10 bases. Germline V gives CDR1 SGHVS, CDR2 FQNEAQ. The CDR3 covers 15 residues. With V trimmed by 6 bases and J by 5 bases, 6 bases remained unmatched. This CDR3 is CASRHRDRGTGELFF. The CDR3 nucleotides are TGTGCCAGCAGACACCGGGACAGGGGTACCGGGGAGCTGTTTTTT.

The chain has TRBV7-9 and TRBJ2-3, with D possibly TRBD1 on 6 matching bases. V gave up 6 bases and J gave up 2 bases, with 12 bases separating them. The V gene's germline CDR1 is SEHNR and CDR2 FQNEAQ (reference sequence). The CDR3 is 14 amino acids. The CDR3 protein is CASSGTPATDTQYF. CDR3 DNA: TGTGCCAGCAGTGGGACACCAGCCACAGATACGCAGTATTTT.

This clone was found once. This chain joins TRBV7-2 and TRBJ2-7; D is possibly TRBD1 or TRBD2 (5 bases each). Germline CDR1 SGHTA, CDR2 FQGNSA. The CDR3 has 13 residues. Trimming stripped 3 bases from V and 4 bases from J, with 10 bases between. CDR3 coding DNA: TGTGCCAGCAGCTTCGGGACGGTATACGAGCAGTACGTC. It specifies CASSFGTVYEQYV.

The chain is built from TRBV9 and TRBJ1-1; 7 bases map to TRBD1. The CDR3 runs to 13 residues. Germline V CDR1 and CDR2: SGDLS, YYNGEE. V lost 3 bases and J lost 6; bases outside the gene matches: 5. For the CDR3, the DNA is TGTGCCAGCAGCGCAGACAGGGACCCTGAAGCTTTCTTT. Translation: CASSADRDPEAFF.

The J gene is TRBJ2-7, the V gene TRBV11-2; the D call may be TRBD1 or TRBD2 (5 bases each). Germline V gene lookup returns CDR1 SGHAT and CDR2 FQNNGV. Deletions cut 7 bases from V and 7 bases from J, with 23 bases between. The CDR3 is made up of 15 amino acids. In nucleotides, the CDR3 is TGTGCCAGCAACCCGTCAGGGAGCGGCCGTCGAGAGCAGTACTTC. It codes for CASNPSGSGRREQYF.

In its sample, this clone was seen once. The rearrangement links TRBV11-1 to TRBJ1-1; D remains ambiguous. Germline CDR1 and CDR2: SGHAT and FQDESV (reference sequence). The CDR3 has 12 residues. Trimming took off 2 bases at V and 4 bases at J, with 5 bases between the two ends. CDR3 residues: CASSLTPTEAFF. CDR3 bases: TGTGCCAGCAGCTTAACACCCACTGAAGCTTTCTTT. Complete variable domain (other parts from reference TRBV11-1 and TRBJ1-1): EAEVAQSPRYKITEKSQAVAFWCDPISGHATLYWYRQILGQGPELLVQFQDESVVDDSQLPKDRFSAERLKGVDSTLKIQPAELGDSAMYLCASSLTPTEAFFGQGTRLTVV.

The chain couples TRBV6-1 to TRBJ2-3; the D gene is possibly TRBD2 (6 bases). The germline V gene has CDR1 MNHNS and CDR2 SASEGT. V lost 6 bases, J lost 3 bases, and 10 bases lay in between. This CDR3 has 13 residues. This CDR3 reads CASRRLVTDTQYF. The CDR3 bases are TGTGCCAGCAGACGACTAGTGACAGATACGCAGTATTTT.